This T cell receptor (beta chain) is from a study of somatic mutations in cytotoxic T cells in rheumatoid arthritis. Study-wide points: Between rheumatoid arthritis patients and age-matched healthy controls, CD8+ T-cell clonality showed no significant difference.

Notes on this clone: No antigen is known for it.

Germline V gene sequence: CDR1 PRHDT, CDR2 FYEKMQ (reference sequence). The CDR3 is 15 amino acids. The junction had 6 bases not matched to a gene; V was cut back by 6 bases and J by 2 bases. Assay used: immunoSEQ multiplex PCR; TCRdb lists only in-frame clones, some missing. The table has about 20,000 clones, approximately 86% seen once. Sequenced sample: CD8+ T cells sorted from blood. This clonotype originated in a woman between 45 and 60 years old in good health. J is TRBJ2-7 and V is TRBV13, with 11 bases matching TRBD2. The CDR3 DNA is TGTGCCAGCAGTCCCATAGCGGGGGGGCCCTACGAGCAGTACTTC. It translates to CASSPIAGGPYEQYF. Complete variable domain (other parts from reference TRBV13 and TRBJ2-7): AAGVIQSPRHLIKEKRETATLKCYPIPRHDTVYWYQQGPGQDPQFLISFYEKMQSDKGSIPDRFSAQQFSDYHSELNMSSLELGDSALYFCASSPIAGGPYEQYFGPGTRLTVT.